This TCR beta chain was sequenced for a study of blood T cell repertoires in COVID-19. Study-level information: The cDNA or gDNA used as material had been derived from T cells, B-cell-depleted T cells, or PBMCs.

The CDR3 has 13 residues. V was trimmed by 5 bases and J by 11 bases, leaving 16 bases between them. Germline CDR1 reads SGHTA; CDR2 reads FQGNSA. Here immunoSEQ multiplex PCR was the method, and the copy in TCRdb shows in-frame clones only, minus some. In the table there are more than 200,000 clones, 85% to 90% of which are singletons. Sequencing used peripheral blood. The source of this sequence is a man older than 75 with acute or convalescent COVID-19. The rearrangement joins TRBV7-2 to TRBJ2-1; possible D gene TRBD1, 5 bases. The chain's CDR3 is CASSEGYTDKQFF. As DNA, the CDR3 is TGTGCCAGCAGCGAAGGCTATACGGACAAGCAGTTCTTC.